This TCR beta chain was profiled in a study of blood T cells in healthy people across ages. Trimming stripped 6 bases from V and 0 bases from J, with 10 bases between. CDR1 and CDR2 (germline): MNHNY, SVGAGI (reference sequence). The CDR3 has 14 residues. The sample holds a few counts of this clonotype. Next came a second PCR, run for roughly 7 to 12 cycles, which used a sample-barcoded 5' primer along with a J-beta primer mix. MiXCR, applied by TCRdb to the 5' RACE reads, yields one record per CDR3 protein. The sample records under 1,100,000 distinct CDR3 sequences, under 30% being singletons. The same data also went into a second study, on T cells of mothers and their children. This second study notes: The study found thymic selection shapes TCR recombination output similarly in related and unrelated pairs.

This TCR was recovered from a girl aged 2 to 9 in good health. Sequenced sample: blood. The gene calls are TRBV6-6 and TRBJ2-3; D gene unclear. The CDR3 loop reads CASSLFLSTDTQYF. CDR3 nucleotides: TGTGCCAGCAGCCTTTTCCTGAGCACAGATACGCAGTATTTT.